This T cell receptor (beta chain) stems from a study of blood T cell repertoires in COVID-19. At the level of the study: Researchers got acute and convalescent COVID-19 samples from the United States, Italy and Spain.

The protocol was immunoSEQ multiplex PCR, while the TCRdb copy is restricted to in-frame clones and leaves out a portion. Among about 210,000 clones listed, around nine tenths were seen once. Per germline, CDR1 SGHTA and CDR2 FQGNSA. V was cut by 5 bases and J by 7 bases, with 8 bases left in between. The CDR3 loop spans 11 amino acids. The chain has TRBV7-2 and TRBJ1-2; D is undetermined. This sequence originates from a man aged 60 to 75 who had recovered from COVID-19. The sequencing sample was made of peripheral blood. The CDR3 protein is CASSLQTGYTF. The CDR3 DNA sequence: TGTGCCAGCAGCCTACAGACTGGCTACACCTTC.